This TCR beta chain is from a study of blood T cell repertoires in COVID-19. The CDR3 sequence is 14 residues long. Unmatched junction bases numbered 5, after V lost 5 bases and J lost 1 base. The germline CDR1 and CDR2 sequences are KGHSH and LQKENI. This table comes from immunoSEQ multiplex PCR, and its TCRdb copy is limited to in-frame clones, with some not included. Seen here are 350,000 to 500,000 clones, 88% observed once, and the top ten hold about 1.5%. This receptor was taken from a woman aged 18-30 years who had been exposed to COVID-19. Sample: PBMCs or T cells enriched from blood (not recorded which). The gene calls are TRBV18 and TRBJ2-7; 7 bases map to TRBD1. The CDR3 nucleotides read TGTGCCAGCTCAACGGGACAGCGTTCCTACGAGCAGTACTTC. Translated: CASSTGQRSYEQYF.